These 21 T cell receptor beta chains came from one sample sequenced in a study of T cells after yellow fever vaccination. MiXCR was run by TCRdb on the 5' RACE reads, yielding one entry per CDR3 protein. The repertoire has hundreds of thousands of distinct CDR3 sequences, over 4% of them found once; the top ten carry about 22%. Sample: PBMCs, taken 5 days after the yellow fever booster vaccination. The receptor source for this set is a man younger than 35 who received the YFV17D yellow fever vaccine.

J is TRBJ1-5 and V is TRBV7-8; TRBD1 might be the D (5 bases). Germline assignment: CDR1 SGHVS and CDR2 FQNEAQ. This CDR3 has 15 amino acids. Trimming stripped 5 bases from V and 7 bases from J, with 18 bases between. The CDR3 region is CASSLGGARDQPQHF. The CDR3 bases are TGTGCCAGCAGCCTGGGGGGTGCAAGGGACCAGCCCCAGCATTTT.

CDR3 protein: CASSPRRGYEQFF. CDR3 coding DNA: TGTGCCAGCAGCCCCCGCAGGGGTTATGAGCAGTTCTTC. The chain combines TRBV9 with TRBJ2-1, with TRBD1 as a possible D gene (6 bases). Trimming took 4 bases from V and 8 from J, leaving 13 bases between them. This CDR3 has 13 residues. The germline V gene has CDR1 SGDLS and CDR2 YYNGEE.

The J gene is TRBJ2-5, the V gene TRBV5-1; a possible D gene is TRBD2 (6 bases). Germline lookup yields CDR1 SGHRS and CDR2 YFSETQ. The CDR3 totals 16 residues. Deletions cut 4 bases from V and 5 bases from J, with 21 bases between. DNA of the CDR3: TGCGCCAGCAGCCCGAGAGGAGGGTCAGGTTTGGAGACCCAGTACTTC. The encoded protein is CASSPRGGSGLETQYF.

As for this clonotype: A much larger clone sits a single nucleotide away, making a read error possible. The rearrangement joins TRBV7-9 to TRBJ1-1; D unresolved. Germline lookup yields CDR1 SEHNR and CDR2 FQNEAQ (reference sequence). CDR3 length: 17 amino acids. DNA of the CDR3: TGTGCCAGCACTTACCCCTTTTCGGCTTATGAAAGCACTGAATCTTTCTTT. Translating it yields CASTYPFSAYESTESFF.

This chain connects TRBV4-1 to TRBJ2-7; D may be TRBD1 (6 bases). Trimming cost V 8 bases and J 2 bases, with 19 bases left between them. The CDR3 loop spans 15 amino acids. Germline lookup yields CDR1 MGHRA and CDR2 YSYEKL. CDR3 nucleotide sequence: TGCGCCAGCCAGGTGGGGGCCGGACGTACCTACGAGCAGTACTTC. Translating it yields CASQVGAGRTYEQYF.

This clonotype was seen only a few times. The rearrangement links TRBV5-1 to TRBJ1-2; D may be TRBD1 (5 bases). Looked up from germline, CDR1 is SGHRS and CDR2 is YFSETQ. Deletions cut 1 base from V and 4 bases from J, with 11 bases between. CDR3 length: 14 amino acids. The CDR3 protein is CASSLQGSSYGYTF. In DNA form, the CDR3 reads TGCGCCAGCAGCTTGCAGGGATCCTCCTATGGCTACACCTTC.

This clonotype was detected only a few times. This rearrangement joins TRBV4-3 to TRBJ1-5; no clear D gene. CDR3 length equals 14 residues. Looked up from germline, CDR1 is LGHNA and CDR2 is YSLEER. With 0 bases removed from V and 4 bases from J, the gap between germline ends came to 7 bases. This CDR3 is CASSQERSNQPQHF. The CDR3 coding sequence is TGCGCCAGCAGCCAAGAACGGTCAAATCAGCCCCAGCATTTT.

This clonotype has at least ten counts. The chain is built from TRBV19 and TRBJ2-5, with 7 nucleotides matching TRBD1. The CDR3 extends over 14 amino acids. Germline CDR1 is LNHDA and CDR2 is SQIVND (reference sequence). J was trimmed by 3 bases and V by 5 bases; bases with no gene match: 6. The DNA for the CDR3 is TGTGCCAGTAGTGATCCCGGGACAGAAGAGACCCAGTACTTC. It yields the protein CASSDPGTEETQYF.

Ten or more counts support this clonotype. The DNA for the CDR3 is TGCAGTGCTAGAGATCCTTGGCGGGGGGGGAATGAGCAGTTCTTC. Protein product: CSARDPWRGGNEQFF. This chain links TRBV20-1 with TRBJ2-1; 9 bases are a match to TRBD2. From germline, CDR1 is DFQATT and CDR2 SNEGSKA (reference sequence). CDR3 length: 15 amino acids. V dropped 0 bases and J dropped 7; count of bases not matched to a gene: 7.

The chain is built from TRBV27 and TRBJ2-1; D is possibly TRBD2 (6 bases). CDR3 length: 13 residues. The germline V gene has CDR1 MNHEY and CDR2 SMNVEV (reference sequence). The V end lost 4 bases, the J end lost 8 bases, and 12 bases lay between the germline ends. In DNA, the CDR3 is TGTGCCAGCAGTTCACTAGCCCGGGATGAGCAGTTCTTC. It yields the protein CASSSLARDEQFF.

The V gene is TRBV19, the J gene TRBJ1-1; unclear D gene. The CDR3 consists of 14 residues. V lost 5 bases and J lost 2, with 12 bases in between. The germline gives CDR1 LNHDA, CDR2 SQIVND (reference sequence). The CDR3 DNA sequence: TGTGCCAGTAGTCCGACCGGGTCCAACACTGAAGCTTTCTTT. This translates into CASSPTGSNTEAFF.

Here the CDR3 reads CASSSRDRPNYGYTF. The DNA of the CDR3 is TGTGCCAGCAGCTCAAGGGACAGGCCTAACTATGGCTACACCTTC. The V call is TRBV7-2, the J call TRBJ1-2; 8 nucleotides align to TRBD1. The CDR3 spans 15 residues. V gave up 4 bases and J gave up 0 bases; unmatched junction bases: 4. Germline CDR1 reads SGHTA; CDR2 reads FQGNSA. The complete variable domain, with remaining parts taken from reference TRBV7-2 and TRBJ1-2, reads GAGVSQSPSNKVTEKGKDVELRCDPISGHTALYWYRQSLGQGLEFLIYFQGNSAPDKSGLPSDRFSAERTGGSVSTLTIQRTQQEDSAVYLCASSSRDRPNYGYTFGSGTRLTVV.

This clonotype was seen ten or more times. V is TRBV4-3 and J is TRBJ2-2, with no clear D. The CDR3 extends over 17 amino acids. Germline loops: CDR1 LGHNA, CDR2 YSLEER. Trimming stripped 2 bases from V and 6 bases from J, with 19 bases between. CDR3 DNA sequence: TGCGCCAGCAGCCAATCCGCCTCTCCGAGGTCCCCCGGGGAGCTGTTTTTT. It codes for CASSQSASPRSPGELFF.

This sequence joins TRBV20-1 and TRBJ1-5; a possible D gene is TRBD1 (6 bases). The CDR3 runs 17 residues. Trimming cost V 2 bases and J 0 bases, with 17 bases left between them. In germline, CDR1 is DFQATT, CDR2 SNEGSKA (reference sequence). CDR3 in amino acids: CSARIPTGPYSNQPQHF. The CDR3 DNA is TGCAGTGCTAGAATCCCGACAGGCCCTTATAGCAATCAGCCCCAGCATTTT.

This clonotype occurred many times. The chain is built from TRBV27 and TRBJ2-7, with 7 bases that match TRBD1. V lost 4 bases, J lost 8 bases, and 8 bases stayed unmatched. The V gene's germline CDR1 is MNHEY and CDR2 SMNVEV (reference sequence). The CDR3 is 13 residues long. Written as DNA, the CDR3 is TGTGCCAGCAGTTCACCGGGACAGATCAAGCAGTACTTC. Protein: CASSSPGQIKQYF.

The V call is TRBV7-2, the J call TRBJ1-4, with no clear D. V lost 1 base to trimming and J lost 5 bases, with 14 bases between them. The CDR3 has 16 amino acids. From germline, CDR1 is SGHTA and CDR2 FQGNSA. CDR3 coding DNA: TGTGCCAGCAGCTTAGTATTATGGGCGGACAATGAAAAACTGTTTTTT. This gives the protein CASSLVLWADNEKLFF.

In its sample, this clonotype was seen many times. V usage is TRBV5-1 and J usage is TRBJ2-5; no reliable D call. In germline, CDR1 is SGHRS, CDR2 YFSETQ. The CDR3 consists of 11 residues. The V gene lost 1 base and the J gene lost 5 bases, with 3 bases spanning the gap. CDR3 in amino acids: CASSLYETQYF. CDR3 nucleotide sequence: TGCGCCAGCAGCTTGTACGAGACCCAGTACTTC.

The V gene is TRBV30, the J gene TRBJ1-1; no firm D call. This CDR3 region has 14 residues. Germline CDR1 reads GTSNPN; CDR2 reads SVGIG (reference sequence). The ends were cut back, 2 bases at V and 1 base at J, with 11 bases in the middle. In nucleotides, the CDR3 is TGTGCCTGGAGTACCGGGCTGGGGAACACTGAAGCTTTCTTT. Protein: CAWSTGLGNTEAFF.

This clonotype was counted a few times. The chain combines TRBV5-6 with TRBJ2-7, with 7 bases fitting TRBD1. The CDR3 length is 13 residues. CDR1 and CDR2 from the germline V gene are SGHDT and YYEEEE. J gave up 5 bases and V 4 bases, and 6 bases lay outside the gene matches. DNA of the CDR3: TGTGCCAGCAGCCTCCGACAGGGCAACGAGCAGTACGTC. Translating gives CASSLRQGNEQYV.

The V and J genes are TRBV25-1 and TRBJ2-1; D may be TRBD2 (5 bases). The CDR3 length is 17 residues. Germline V CDR1 and CDR2: MGHDK, SYGVNS. The V end lost 4 bases, the J end lost 14 bases, and 30 bases lay between the germline ends. The chain's CDR3 is CASSAHNGGGSKAPEFF. The CDR3 DNA is TGTGCCAGCAGTGCTCATAACGGTGGCGGGTCAAAGGCGCCGGAGTTCTTC.

This clonotype was observed a few times. The chain combines TRBV11-2 with TRBJ2-5; D is tentatively TRBD1 or TRBD2 (5 bases each). V was cut by 1 base and J by 7 bases, with 19 bases left in between. The CDR3 totals 16 residues. Per the germline V gene, CDR1 is SGHAT and CDR2 is FQNNGV. For the CDR3, the DNA is TGTGCCAGCAGCTTAGGGTCCGGGACCCTCGGTGTGACCCAGTACTTC. Protein product: CASSLGSGTLGVTQYF.